The present T cell receptor beta chain was sequenced within a study of blood T cell repertoires in COVID-19. The CDR3 has 14 residues. Germline V lookup: CDR1 MDHEN, CDR2 SYDVKM. Trimming took off 2 bases at V and 5 bases at J, with 10 bases between the two ends. TCRdb's copy holds only in-frame clones and misses some; the assay was immunoSEQ multiplex PCR. This table holds 25,000 to 30,000 clones, around 86% found once. Sample: peripheral blood. The TCR was taken from a man aged 70-80 years with acute or convalescent COVID-19. V is TRBV28 and J is TRBJ1-5; D is ambiguous. The CDR3 sequence is CASSLGGQHQPQHF. The CDR3 nucleotides are TGTGCCAGCAGTTTAGGTGGGCAGCATCAGCCCCAGCATTTT.